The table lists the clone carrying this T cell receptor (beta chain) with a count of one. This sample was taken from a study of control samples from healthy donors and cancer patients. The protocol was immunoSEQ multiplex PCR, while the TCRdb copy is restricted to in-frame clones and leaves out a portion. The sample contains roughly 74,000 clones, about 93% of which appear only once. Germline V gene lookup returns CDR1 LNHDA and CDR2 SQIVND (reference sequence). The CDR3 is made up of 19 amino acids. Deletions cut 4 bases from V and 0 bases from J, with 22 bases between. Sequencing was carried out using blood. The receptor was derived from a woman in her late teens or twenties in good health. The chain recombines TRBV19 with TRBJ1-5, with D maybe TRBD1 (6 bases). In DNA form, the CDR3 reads TGTGCCAGTAGTAATCGTCCGGCCCTGGGGGCTTATAGCAATCAGCCCCAGCATTTT. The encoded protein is CASSNRPALGAYSNQPQHF.